This TCR beta chain was profiled in a study of T cells in Graves' hyperthyroidism and ophthalmopathy. There were TCR beta CDR3 regions amplified from RNA transcripts. Carried out on the TCR CDR3, a first-round RT-PCR used the HTBI primer set. TCRdb reanalysed the multiplex PCR reads using MiXCR and keeps one entry per CDR3 protein. The data contain roughly 630,000 distinct CDR3 sequences, 15% to 19% of them singletons. Germline V lookup: CDR1 SGHRS, CDR2 YFSETQ. Trimming cost V 5 bases and J 3 bases; bases outside gene matches: 6. The CDR3 consists of 15 residues. This sequence was found in a woman aged 25 to 45 with Graves' hyperthyroidism. Sequences were obtained from blood. The J gene is TRBJ2-3, the V gene TRBV5-1, with TRBD2 matching 10 bases. In nucleotides, the CDR3 is TGCGCCAGCAGATACGGACTAGCGGATACAGATACGCAGTATTTT. The encoded protein is CASRYGLADTDTQYF.